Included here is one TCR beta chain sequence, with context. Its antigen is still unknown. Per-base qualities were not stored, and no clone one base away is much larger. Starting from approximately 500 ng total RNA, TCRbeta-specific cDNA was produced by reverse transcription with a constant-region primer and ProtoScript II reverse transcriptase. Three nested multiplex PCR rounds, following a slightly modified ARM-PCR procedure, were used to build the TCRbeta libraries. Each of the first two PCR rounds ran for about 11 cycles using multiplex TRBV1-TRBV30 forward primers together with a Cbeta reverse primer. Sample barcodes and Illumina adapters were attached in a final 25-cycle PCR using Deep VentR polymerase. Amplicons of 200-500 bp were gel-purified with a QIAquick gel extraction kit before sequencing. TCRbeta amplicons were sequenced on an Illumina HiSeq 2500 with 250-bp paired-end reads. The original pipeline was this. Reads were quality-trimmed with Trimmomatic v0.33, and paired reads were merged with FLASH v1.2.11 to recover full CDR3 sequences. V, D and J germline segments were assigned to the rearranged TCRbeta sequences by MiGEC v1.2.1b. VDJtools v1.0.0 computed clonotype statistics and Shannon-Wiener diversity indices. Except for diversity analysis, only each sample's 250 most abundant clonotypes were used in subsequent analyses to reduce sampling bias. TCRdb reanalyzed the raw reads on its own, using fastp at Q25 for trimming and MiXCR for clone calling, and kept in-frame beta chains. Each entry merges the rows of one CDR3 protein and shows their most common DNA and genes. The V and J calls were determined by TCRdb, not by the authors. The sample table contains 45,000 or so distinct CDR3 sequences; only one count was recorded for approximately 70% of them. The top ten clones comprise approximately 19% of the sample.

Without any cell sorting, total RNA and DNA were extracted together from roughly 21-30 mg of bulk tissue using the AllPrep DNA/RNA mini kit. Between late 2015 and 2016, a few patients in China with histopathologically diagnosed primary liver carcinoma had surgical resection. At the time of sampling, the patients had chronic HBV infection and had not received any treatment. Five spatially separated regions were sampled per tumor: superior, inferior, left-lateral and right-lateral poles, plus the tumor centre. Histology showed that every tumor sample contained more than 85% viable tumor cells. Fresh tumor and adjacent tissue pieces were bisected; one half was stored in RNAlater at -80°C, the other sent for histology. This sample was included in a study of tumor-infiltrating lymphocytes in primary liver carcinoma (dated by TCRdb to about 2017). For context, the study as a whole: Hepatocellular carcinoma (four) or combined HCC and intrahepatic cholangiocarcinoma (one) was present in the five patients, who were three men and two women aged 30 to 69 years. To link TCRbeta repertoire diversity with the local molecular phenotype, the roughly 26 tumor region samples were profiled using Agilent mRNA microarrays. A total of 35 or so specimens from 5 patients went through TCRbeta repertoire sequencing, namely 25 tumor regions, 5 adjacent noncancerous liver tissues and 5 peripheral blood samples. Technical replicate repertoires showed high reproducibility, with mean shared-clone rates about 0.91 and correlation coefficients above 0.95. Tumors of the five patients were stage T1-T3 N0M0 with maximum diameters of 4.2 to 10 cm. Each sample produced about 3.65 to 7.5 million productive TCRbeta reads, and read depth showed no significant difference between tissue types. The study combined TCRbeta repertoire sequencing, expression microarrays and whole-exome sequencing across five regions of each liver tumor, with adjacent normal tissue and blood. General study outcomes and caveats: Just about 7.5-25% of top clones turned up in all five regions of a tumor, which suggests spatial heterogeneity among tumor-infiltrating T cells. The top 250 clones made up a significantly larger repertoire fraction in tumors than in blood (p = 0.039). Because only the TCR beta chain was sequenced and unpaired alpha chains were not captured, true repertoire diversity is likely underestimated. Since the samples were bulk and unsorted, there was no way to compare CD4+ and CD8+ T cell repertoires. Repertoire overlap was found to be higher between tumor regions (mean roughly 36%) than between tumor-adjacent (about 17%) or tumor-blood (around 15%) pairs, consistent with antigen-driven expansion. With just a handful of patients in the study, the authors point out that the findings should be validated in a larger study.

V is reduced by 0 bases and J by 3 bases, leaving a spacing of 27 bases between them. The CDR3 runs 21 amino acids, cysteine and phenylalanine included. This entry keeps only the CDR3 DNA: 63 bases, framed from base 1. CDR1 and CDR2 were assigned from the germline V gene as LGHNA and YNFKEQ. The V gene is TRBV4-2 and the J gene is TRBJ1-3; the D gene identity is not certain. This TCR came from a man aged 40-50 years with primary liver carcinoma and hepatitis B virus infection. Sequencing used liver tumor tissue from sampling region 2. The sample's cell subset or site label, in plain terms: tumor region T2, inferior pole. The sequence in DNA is TGTGCCAGCAGCCAAGAAGGCTTGACATGGGGTCGTATTTCCTTTGGAAACACCATATATTTT. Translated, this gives CASSQEGLTWGRISFGNTIYF.